This is a list of T cell receptor beta chains from one sample in a study of OX40 agonist ivuxolimab in advanced cancers. Profiled with immunoSEQ multiplex PCR; TCRdb holds only in-frame clones, not every one. Among fewer than 60,000 clones, about 80% were seen once, and the ten largest hold 3.5% to 4.5%. The input for sequencing was CD4+ or CD8+ T cells sorted from blood, taken in a trial of the OX40 agonist ivuxolimab. These receptors were obtained from an adult with an advanced solid tumor such as melanoma, head and neck, liver or kidney cancer. Each CDR3 is given with its conserved first and last residue. A D gene is named only where the DNA matches it firmly.

TRBV15	TRBD1	TRBJ2-3	TGTGCCACCAGCATACAGATGACAGGGTCCGACACAGATACGCAGTATTTT	CATSIQMTGSDTDTQYF
TRBV6-5	.	TRBJ1-2	TGTGCCAGCAGGACCTCAGGGGACCGGCATGGCTACACCTTC	CASRTSGDRHGYTF
TRBV15	.	TRBJ1-2	TGTGCCACCAGCAGAGATACGAACTACGGCTACACCTTC	CATSRDTNYGYTF
TRBV5-1	TRBD2	TRBJ2-7	TGCGCCAGCAGCTTGGCGCTAGCGGGAGCTGCATACGAGCAGTACTTC	CASSLALAGAAYEQYF
TRBV7-8	.	TRBJ1-5	TGTGCCAGCAGCCCGGGCTCAACTAGCAATCAGCCCCAGCATTTT	CASSPGSTSNQPQHF
TRBV28	.	TRBJ2-5	TGTGCCAGCAGGTCCTCAGGACTCCGGGTGGAGACTCAGTACTTC	CASRSSGLRVETQYF
TRBV9	.	TRBJ2-7	TGTGCCAGCAGCGTAGAAAAGGGGTTCTACGAGCAGTACTTC	CASSVEKGFYEQYF
TRBV6-1	.	TRBJ2-1	TGTGCCAGCAGTGAATTCGGAACAGGGCAGGCCAAGCAGTTCTTC	CASSEFGTGQAKQFF
TRBV19	TRBD1	TRBJ2-7	TGTGCCAGTAGTATAGGCGACAGGGGGCAGTACTTC	CASSIGDRGQYF
TRBV11-2	TRBD2	TRBJ2-1	TGTGCCAGCAGCTTCCAGCGGGGATACAATGAGCAGTTCTTC	CASSFQRGYNEQFF
TRBV6-1	.	TRBJ1-2	TGTGCCAGTTCTACTAACTATGGCTACACCTTC	CASSTNYGYTF